This passage covers 2 T cell receptor beta chains from one sample sequenced in a study of cytomegalovirus exposure and HLA in healthy donors. The primer mix had 60 Vbeta and 13 Jbeta primers. Some clones are missing from TCRdb's copy, which holds only in-frame ones; the method was immunoSEQ multiplex PCR. The data contain under 150,000 clones, approximately 78% of them singletons. The source material was PBMCs. The receptors come from a man aged 35 to 55 in good health and CMV-seropositive.

This clone was picked up a small number of times. This chain joins TRBV4-3 and TRBJ2-5; 11 positions agree with TRBD2. V dropped 3 bases and J dropped 0; count of bases not matched to a gene: 3. Germline V gives CDR1 LGHNA, CDR2 YSLEER. CDR3 size: 16 residues. DNA for the CDR3: TGCGCCAGCAGCCATTTGGGACTAGCGGACCAAGAGACCCAGTACTTC. It encodes CASSHLGLADQETQYF.

This clone appeared once. The V call is TRBV6-5, the J call TRBJ2-3; no clear D gene. This CDR3 contains 16 residues. Per the germline V gene, CDR1 is MNHEY and CDR2 is SVGAGI. Trimming shortened V by 4 bases and J by 1 base, and 15 bases separated the two germline ends. Written as DNA, the CDR3 is TGTGCCAGCAGTTTCTCCCGGAAGGCGGGCACAGATACGCAGTATTTT. This codes for CASSFSRKAGTDTQYF.